This T cell receptor (beta chain) was recovered during a study of OX40 agonist ivuxolimab in advanced cancers. As for the study in general: Having had anti-PD-1, anti-PD-L1 or anti-CTLA-4 therapy before was allowed, and around 44% had some.

Only in-frame clones appear in the TCRdb table, and some are missing; sequencing was by immunoSEQ multiplex PCR. The data contain approximately 70,000 clones, under 90% of them seen just once; the ten biggest clones take up 6.1%. Details on this clone: Its antigen is still unknown.

Peripheral blood came from all dose cohorts at three timepoints. Findings and limits, study-wide: Clones of CD4+ and CD8+ blood T cells grew by week 6 at doses of 0.1 to 3.0 mg/kg.

This sequence originates from an adult with an advanced solid tumor such as melanoma, head and neck, liver or kidney cancer. Sequencing was performed on CD4+ or CD8+ T cells sorted from blood, taken in a trial of the OX40 agonist ivuxolimab.

The CDR3: CASSEVAGFNEQFF. The DNA of the CDR3 is TGCGCCAGCAGTGAAGTGGCGGGGTTCAATGAGCAGTTCTTC. This sequence joins TRBV10-2 and TRBJ2-1, with a tentative D call TRBD2 (6 bases). Germline V gives CDR1 WSHSY, CDR2 SAAADI. Between the trimmed V and J ends, which lost 3 bases and 6 bases, there was a span of 12 bases. The CDR3 runs 14 residues.